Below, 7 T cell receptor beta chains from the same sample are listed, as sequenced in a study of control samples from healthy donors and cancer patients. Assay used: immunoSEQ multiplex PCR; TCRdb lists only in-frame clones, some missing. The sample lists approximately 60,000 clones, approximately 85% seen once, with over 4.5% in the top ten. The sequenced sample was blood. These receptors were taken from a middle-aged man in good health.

The CDR3 is CASSLSGKGGYTF. CDR3 nucleotides: TGTGCCAGCAGCTTATCGGGCAAGGGAGGCTACACCTTC. The V and J genes are TRBV7-3 and TRBJ1-2; D ambiguous. The CDR3 totals 13 residues. V gave up 2 bases and J gave up 8 bases, with 12 bases separating them. Germline CDR1 reads SGHTA; CDR2 reads FQGTGA.

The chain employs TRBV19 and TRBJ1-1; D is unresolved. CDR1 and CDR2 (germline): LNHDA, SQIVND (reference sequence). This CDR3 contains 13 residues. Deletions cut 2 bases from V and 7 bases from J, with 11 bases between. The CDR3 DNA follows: TGTGCCAGTAGTATATCCCAGAACGGTGAAGCTTTCTTT. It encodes CASSISQNGEAFF.

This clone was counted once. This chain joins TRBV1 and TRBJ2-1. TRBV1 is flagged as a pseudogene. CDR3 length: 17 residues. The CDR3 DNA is TGCACCAGCAGCCAAGATCCCAAGACCAGCTCCTACAATGAGCAGTTCTTC. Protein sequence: CTSSQDPKTSSYNEQFF.

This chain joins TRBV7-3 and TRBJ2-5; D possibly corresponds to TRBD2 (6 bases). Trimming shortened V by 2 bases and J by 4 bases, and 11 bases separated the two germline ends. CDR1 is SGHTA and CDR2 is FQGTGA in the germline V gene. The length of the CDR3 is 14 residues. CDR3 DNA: TGTGCCAGCAGCTTAGGAGGGACCCGAGAGACCCAGTACTTC. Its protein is CASSLGGTRETQYF.

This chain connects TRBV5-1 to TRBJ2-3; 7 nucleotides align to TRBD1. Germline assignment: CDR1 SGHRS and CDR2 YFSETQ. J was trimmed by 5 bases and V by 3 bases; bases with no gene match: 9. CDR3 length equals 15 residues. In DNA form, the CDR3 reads TGCGCCAGCAGCTGGAAACTTGGGACAGAAGATACGCAGTATTTT. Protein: CASSWKLGTEDTQYF.

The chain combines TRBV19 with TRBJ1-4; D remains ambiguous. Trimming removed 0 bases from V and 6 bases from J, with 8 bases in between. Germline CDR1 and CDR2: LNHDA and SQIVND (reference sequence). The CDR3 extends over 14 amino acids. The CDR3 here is CASSIDRTDEKLFF. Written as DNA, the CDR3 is TGTGCCAGTAGTATAGATCGGACGGATGAAAAACTGTTTTTT.

In DNA, the CDR3 is TGTGCCAGCAGCTTAGGTGGCGGGGATGCCTCTGGCACCGGGGAGCTGTTTTTT. Residues: CASSLGGGDASGTGELFF. This rearrangement joins TRBV7-3 to TRBJ2-2, with a tentative D call TRBD2 (6 bases). The CDR3 length is 18 residues. The ends were cut back, 2 bases at V and 4 bases at J, with 20 bases in the middle. CDR1 SGHTA and CDR2 FQGTGA come from the germline V gene.